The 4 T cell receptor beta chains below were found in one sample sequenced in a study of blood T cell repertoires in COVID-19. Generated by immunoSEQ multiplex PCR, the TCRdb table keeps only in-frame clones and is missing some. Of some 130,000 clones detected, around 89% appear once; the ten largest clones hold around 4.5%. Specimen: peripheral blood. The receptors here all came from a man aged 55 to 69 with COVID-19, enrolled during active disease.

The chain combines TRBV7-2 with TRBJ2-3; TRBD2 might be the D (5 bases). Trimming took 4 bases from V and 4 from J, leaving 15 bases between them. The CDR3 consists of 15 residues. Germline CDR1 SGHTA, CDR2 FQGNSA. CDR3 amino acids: CASSSPLEGPDTQYF. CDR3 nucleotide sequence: TGTGCCAGCAGCTCCCCACTCGAGGGCCCAGATACGCAGTATTTT.

CDR3 loop: CASDMQGNTEAFF. In nucleotides, the CDR3 is TGTGCCAGCGATATGCAGGGTAACACTGAAGCTTTCTTT. The chain recombines TRBV3-1 (or the pseudogene TRBV3-2) with TRBJ1-1, with D possibly matching TRBD1 (5 bases). Per germline, CDR1 LGHDT and CDR2 YNNKEL (reference sequence). This CDR3 contains 13 residues. V gave up 8 bases and J gave up 2 bases, with 12 bases separating them.

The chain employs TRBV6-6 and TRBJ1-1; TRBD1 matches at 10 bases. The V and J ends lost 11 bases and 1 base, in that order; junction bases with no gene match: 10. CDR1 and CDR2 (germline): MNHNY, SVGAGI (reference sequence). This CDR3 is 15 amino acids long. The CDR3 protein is CAGQRDRGSNTEAFF. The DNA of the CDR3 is TGTGCCGGACAGCGGGACAGGGGATCGAACACTGAAGCTTTCTTT.

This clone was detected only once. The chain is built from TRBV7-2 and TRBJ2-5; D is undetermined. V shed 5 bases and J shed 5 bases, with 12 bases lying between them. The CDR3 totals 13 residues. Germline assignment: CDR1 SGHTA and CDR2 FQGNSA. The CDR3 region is CASSVLYLETQYF. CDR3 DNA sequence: TGTGCCAGCAGCGTTCTTTATCTTGAGACCCAGTACTTC.